Below are 5 T cell receptor beta chains sequenced from a single sample in a study of blood T cell repertoires in COVID-19. Sequencing was performed with immunoSEQ multiplex PCR; in TCRdb, only in-frame clones are kept and a portion is missing. The sample holds 250,000 to 350,000 clones, 87% seen once. Sequencing input: peripheral blood. The receptors originated from a woman in her fifties or sixties who had recovered from COVID-19.

The V and J genes are TRBV5-1 and TRBJ2-3; D unclear. The CDR3 contains 14 residues. Trimming took 8 bases from V and 4 from J, leaving 17 bases between them. From germline, CDR1 is SGHRS and CDR2 YFSETQ. For the CDR3, the DNA is TGCGCCAGTGGATGGCGGAACCTAGCAGATACGCAGTATTTT. It encodes CASGWRNLADTQYF.

This chain links TRBV24-1 with TRBJ2-3, with 11 bases identical to TRBD2. Germline V gene data show CDR1 as KGHDR and CDR2 as SFDVKD. The junction had 7 bases not matched to a gene; V was cut back by 9 bases and J by 3 bases. The CDR3 is made up of 15 amino acids. The CDR3 spells CATCSGGARTDTQYF. The CDR3, as DNA: TGTGCCACCTGTAGCGGGGGGGCGAGGACAGATACGCAGTATTTT.

This chain connects TRBV7-2 to TRBJ2-4; maybe TRBD1 (5 bases). V dropped 4 bases and J dropped 4 bases, with 14 bases sitting between them. This CDR3 contains 15 residues. The germline CDR1 and CDR2 sequences are SGHTA and FQGNSA. The CDR3 sequence: CASSSPTTAKNIQYF. The DNA for the CDR3 is TGTGCCAGCAGCTCCCCCACGACAGCTAAAAACATTCAGTACTTC. The full variable domain, its missing parts supplied by reference TRBV7-2 and TRBJ2-4, is GAGVSQSPSNKVTEKGKDVELRCDPISGHTALYWYRQSLGQGLEFLIYFQGNSAPDKSGLPSDRFSAERTGGSVSTLTIQRTQQEDSAVYLCASSSPTTAKNIQYFGAGTRLSVL.

This chain joins TRBV6-2 or TRBV6-3 and TRBJ1-1; tentatively, D is TRBD1 (5 bases). CDR1 and CDR2 from the germline V gene are MNHEY and SVGEGT. V was trimmed by 5 bases and J by 2 bases, leaving 12 bases between them. CDR3 size: 14 residues. The CDR3, as DNA: TGTGCCAGCAGTGTAACGGGGGGTAACACTGAAGCTTTCTTT. Residues: CASSVTGGNTEAFF.

V usage is TRBV4-3 and J usage is TRBJ1-4; tentative D call: TRBD1 (5 bases). CDR1 is LGHNA and CDR2 is YSLEER in the germline V gene. Trimming took off 0 bases at V and 12 bases at J, with 17 bases between the two ends. This CDR3 is built from 15 residues. The CDR3 nucleotides are TGCGCCAGCAGCCAAGACCCCGGCCAAGGGGAGGAACTGTTTTTT. As protein: CASSQDPGQGEELFF.